This T cell receptor (beta chain) was captured by sequencing in a study of cytomegalovirus exposure and HLA in healthy donors. Regarding the study as a whole: There were a few CMV-associated chains whose specificity for CMV antigens was confirmed in vitro.

This clone was observed a few times. Antigen: not known. In the PCR, 60 Vbeta and 13 Jbeta primers were used. Assay: immunoSEQ multiplex PCR; the TCRdb copy retains only in-frame clones and omits some. The repertoire holds approximately 95,000 clones, with more than 70% as singletons. Trimming took 1 base from V and 5 from J; bases not matched to a gene: 2. Looked up from germline, CDR1 is SGHAT and CDR2 is FQDESV (reference sequence). CDR3 length: 13 residues. This TCR was sampled from a man aged 18 to 29 in good health and CMV-seropositive. Sequenced material: PBMCs. V and J are TRBV11-1 and TRBJ2-7, with TRBD1 identical over 7 bases. CDR3 in DNA: TGTGCCAGCAGCTTAGACAGGGGCCACGAGCAGTACTTC. This codes for CASSLDRGHEQYF.